This T cell receptor (beta chain) originates from a study of cytomegalovirus exposure and HLA in healthy donors. Study conclusions and caveats: An apparent linkage of common viral pathogens to several of the most significant clusters emerged in a later analysis. The study reported that TCR beta sequences accurately predicted HLA-A and HLA-B alleles in most subjects.

This clone was recorded once. The target antigen is unknown. Other DNA sequences of this sample code for an identical CDR3. The PCR had 60 Vbeta and 13 Jbeta primers. Libraries were prepared by immunoSEQ multiplex PCR; TCRdb keeps only in-frame clonotypes and omits some of them. Of more than 150,000 clones in the sample, approximately 84% were seen once. The V gene lost 4 bases and the J gene lost 4 bases, with 25 bases spanning the gap. Per the germline V gene, CDR1 is MGHRA and CDR2 is YSYEKL. This CDR3 has 18 amino acids. Sequencing used PBMCs. The chain employs TRBV4-1 and TRBJ1-2; D is undetermined. This sequence originates from a girl in the first two years of life in good health and CMV-seronegative. CDR3 nucleotide sequence: TGCGCCAGCAGCCCACACCCGCTTTCTGGGGTAGCGCCCTATGGCTACACCTTC. The encoded protein is CASSPHPLSGVAPYGYTF.